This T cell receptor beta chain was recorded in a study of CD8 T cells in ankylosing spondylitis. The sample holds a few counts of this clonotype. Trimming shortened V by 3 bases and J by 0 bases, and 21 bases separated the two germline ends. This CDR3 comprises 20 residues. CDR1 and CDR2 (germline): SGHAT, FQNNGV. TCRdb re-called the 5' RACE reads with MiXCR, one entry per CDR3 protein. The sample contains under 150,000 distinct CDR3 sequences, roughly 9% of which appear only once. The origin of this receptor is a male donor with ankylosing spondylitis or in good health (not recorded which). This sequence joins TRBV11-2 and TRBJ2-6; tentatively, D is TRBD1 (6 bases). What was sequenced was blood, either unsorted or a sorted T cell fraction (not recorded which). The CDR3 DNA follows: TGTGCCAGCAGCTTGGAACAGGGATCCGCCTTGATCTCTGGGGCCAACGTCCTGACTTTC. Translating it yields CASSLEQGSALISGANVLTF.